This entry describes one T cell receptor (beta chain). Sequenced by immunoSEQ multiplex PCR; TCRdb stores in-frame clones only, minus some. The sample contains a few hundred thousand clones, 90% of which appear only once. This CDR3 comprises 14 residues. The V and J ends lost 4 bases and 1 base respectively, with 10 bases between them. Per germline, CDR1 SGHVS and CDR2 FQNEAQ. The sample comes from a study of control samples from healthy donors and cancer patients. The sequencing input was PBMCs. The clonotype was recovered from a man between 35 and 55 years old with head and neck cancer. The rearrangement joins TRBV7-8 to TRBJ1-1, with D uncertain. CDR3 DNA sequence: TGTGCCAGCAGCTCCGCACGGGGGAACACTGAAGCTTTCTTT. Protein: CASSSARGNTEAFF.